The T cell receptor (beta chain) described here comes from a study of cytomegalovirus exposure and HLA in healthy donors. Study findings and constraints: Looking again later, the authors saw that most CMV-associated TCR beta chains seemed HLA-restricted. Per a later analysis, HLA-associated TCR beta chains showed more clonal expansion than other, equally common TCR beta chains. The study listed 150 to 200 cytomegalovirus-associated TCR beta chains.

Worth noting for this clone: Its antigen remains unknown.

The CDR3 contains 14 residues. The germline V gene encodes CDR1 MNHEY and CDR2 SVGAGI. Trimming pared 6 bases from V and 4 bases from J, leaving 15 bases between. The PCR ran on 60 Vbeta and 13 Jbeta primers. Authors' analysis steps: Later, an analysis found about 77 million unique TCR beta chains, and some 10 million of these were shared. Clones were sequenced by immunoSEQ multiplex PCR, and TCRdb holds only the in-frame ones, with some missing. The DNA was the basis for D and trimming; V, J and clone size are from that table. The table records 150,000 to 200,000 clones, 85% of them present only once.

The chain has TRBV6-5 and TRBJ1-2; D may be TRBD1 (6 bases). This TCR derives from a man younger than 35 in good health and CMV-seropositive. Source material: PBMCs. The DNA of the CDR3 is TGTGCCAGCAGAACGGGACACGGACCCTATGGCTACACCTTC. Amino acids: CASRTGHGPYGYTF.